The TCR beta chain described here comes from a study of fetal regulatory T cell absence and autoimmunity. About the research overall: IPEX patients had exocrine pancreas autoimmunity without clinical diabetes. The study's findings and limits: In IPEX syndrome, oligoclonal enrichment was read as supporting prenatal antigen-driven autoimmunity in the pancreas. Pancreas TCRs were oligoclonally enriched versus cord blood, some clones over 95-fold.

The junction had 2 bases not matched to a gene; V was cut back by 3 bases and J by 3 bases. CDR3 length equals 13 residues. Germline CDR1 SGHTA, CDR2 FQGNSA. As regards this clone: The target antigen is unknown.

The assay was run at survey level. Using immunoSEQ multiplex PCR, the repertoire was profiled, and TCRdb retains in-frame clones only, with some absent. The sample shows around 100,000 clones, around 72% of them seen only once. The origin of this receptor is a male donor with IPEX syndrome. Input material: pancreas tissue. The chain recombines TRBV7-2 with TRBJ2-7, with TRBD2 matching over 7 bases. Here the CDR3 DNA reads TGTGCCAGCAGCTTGTCGGGGGGCTACGAGCAGTACTTC. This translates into CASSLSGGYEQYF.